This paragraph covers one TCR beta chain sequence. The CDR3 spans 18 residues. The germline V gene has CDR1 SGHRS and CDR2 YFSETQ. V lost 1 base to trimming and J lost 2 bases; unmatched junction nucleotides: 10. The sample is drawn from a study of blood T cell repertoires in COVID-19. For the study at large: Collection of acute and convalescent COVID-19 samples took place in the United States, Italy and Spain. Sample material is recorded as cDNA or gDNA derived from T cells, B-cell-depleted T cells, or PBMCs.

Original analysis: How many nucleated cells were present was estimated from reference gene primer amplification. TCRdb's table, derived via immunoSEQ multiplex PCR, lists solely in-frame clones and lacks some. The V and J calls and clone size were taken over from that table, and D and trimming were inferred from the DNA. This sample has about 120,000 clones, with 90% found just once. J is TRBJ2-5 and V is TRBV5-1; 11 bases map to TRBD2. The sample consisted of peripheral blood. This TCR derives from a human donor with active COVID-19. The donor label of this sample is uncertain. CDR3 in amino acids: CASSLRGLAGGTQETQYF. CDR3 nucleotides: TGCGCCAGCAGCTTGAGAGGCCTAGCGGGGGGCACACAAGAGACCCAGTACTTC.